This TCR beta chain was identified during a study of shared clonotypes between healthy human individuals. Turning to the study itself: CD4 naive and memory got three plates each, CD8 naive two, CD8 memory one.

Selected positively for CCR7 and CD45RO-negative, naive CD8 cells excluded terminally differentiated effector memory CD45RA+ cells. Using immunoSEQ multiplex PCR, the repertoire was profiled, and TCRdb retains in-frame clones only, with some absent. The table includes about 800,000 clones, about 96% detected once. Germline CDR1 reads SGHDN; CDR2 reads FVKESK. V lost 0 bases and J 3 bases, leaving 15 bases between the germline ends. CDR3 length equals 16 residues. This chain links TRBV14 with TRBJ2-7; possible D gene TRBD2, 6 bases. Sequencing was performed on naive CD8+ T cells sorted from blood. The clonotype comes from a man aged 25 to 40 in good health. CDR3 in amino acids: CASSQDRGLYRYEQYF. The CDR3 coding sequence is TGTGCCAGCAGCCAAGATCGGGGACTTTACCGCTACGAGCAGTACTTC.